This passage covers 20 T cell receptor beta chains from one sample sequenced in a study of T cells after yellow fever vaccination. Via MiXCR, TCRdb re-called the 5' RACE reads, giving one row per CDR3 protein. The sample lists about 74,000 distinct CDR3 sequences; roughly 6.9% were seen once. The source was CD8+ T cells sorted from PBMCs, collected less than 6 days after the first yellow fever vaccination. The receptor source for this set is a man younger than 35 who received the YFV17D yellow fever vaccine.

This clonotype has at least ten counts. V usage is TRBV28 and J usage is TRBJ2-7; TRBD1 agrees at 7 bases. V lost 1 base, J lost 2 bases, and 2 bases stayed unmatched. The CDR3 runs 14 residues. Germline V lookup: CDR1 MDHEN, CDR2 SYDVKM. CDR3 sequence: CASSLYQGAYEQYV. The CDR3 DNA is TGTGCCAGCAGTTTATACCAGGGGGCCTACGAGCAGTACGTC.

The sample holds many counts of this clonotype. The rearrangement uses TRBV7-6 and TRBJ1-5; tentative D call: TRBD1 (5 bases). Germline values: CDR1 SGHVS, CDR2 FNYEAQ. CDR3 length: 14 amino acids. Between the trimmed V and J ends, which lost 3 bases and 0 bases, there was a span of 6 bases. The DNA for the CDR3 is TGTGCCAGCAGCTTGGGGGATAGCAATCAGCCCCAGCATTTT. The encoded protein is CASSLGDSNQPQHF.

This clonotype has a count of ten or more. This chain links TRBV6-5 with TRBJ2-2; a possible D gene is TRBD1 (5 bases). CDR3 length: 14 residues. CDR1 MNHEY and CDR2 SVGAGI come from the germline V gene. V was trimmed by 0 bases and J by 9 bases, leaving 11 bases between them. CDR3 in amino acids: CASSYSSAGWELFF. CDR3 coding DNA: TGTGCCAGCAGTTACTCGTCCGCAGGGTGGGAGCTGTTTTTT.

The sample holds a few counts of this clonotype. V usage is TRBV20-1 and J usage is TRBJ2-6; 7 nucleotides line up with TRBD1. There are 16 residues in the CDR3. Germline V gene sequence: CDR1 DFQATT, CDR2 SNEGSKA (reference sequence). Trimming cost V 4 bases and J 0 bases; bases outside gene matches: 6. The CDR3 DNA is TGCAGTGCTATTAACCGGGACAGCTCTGGGGCCAACGTCCTGACTTTC. Translation gives CSAINRDSSGANVLTF.

This clonotype has only a few counts. The V and J genes are TRBV12-3 or TRBV12-4 and TRBJ2-2; possible D gene TRBD1, 5 bases. This CDR3 spans 15 amino acids. The V end was cut by 3 bases, the J end by 5 bases, with 13 bases between. CDR3 in DNA: TGTGCCAGCAGTTTGGGCAGGGTTGTAACCGGGGAGCTGTTTTTT. Protein product: CASSLGRVVTGELFF.

This clonotype appeared many times. This chain connects TRBV3-1 to TRBJ1-1; D uncertain. Germline V gives CDR1 LGHDT, CDR2 YNNKEL (reference sequence). Trimming took off 3 bases at V and 1 base at J, with 9 bases between the two ends. CDR3 length: 14 amino acids. The CDR3 loop reads CASSHPAWNTEAFF. The CDR3 DNA follows: TGTGCCAGCAGCCACCCCGCATGGAACACTGAAGCTTTCTTT.

Worth noting for this clonotype: Being one base from a much bigger clone, this may be a read error. The chain links TRBV28 to TRBJ2-7; perhaps TRBD1 as D (6 bases). The CDR3 runs 14 residues. Germline-derived CDR1 and CDR2 are MDHEN and SYDVKM. The CDR3 loop reads CASSFTRGFYQQYV. CDR3 DNA: TGTGCCAGCAGTTTTACTAGGGGGTTCTACCAGCAGTACGTC.

In the case of this clonotype: A much more abundant neighbour one base away suggests this may be a read error. The rearrangement uses TRBV12-3 or TRBV12-4 and TRBJ2-7; 7 nucleotides align to TRBD1. V was pared by 9 bases and J by 1 base, with 3 bases of the junction left unmatched. The CDR3 is made up of 12 amino acids. The CDR3 spells CASLGQSYEQYF. The DNA for the CDR3 is TGTGCCAGTTTGGGACAGTCCTACGAGCAGTACTTC.

This clonotype occurred many times. The chain carries TRBV14 and TRBJ2-5; D gene uncertain. The CDR3 has 17 residues. V was trimmed by 0 bases and J by 2 bases, leaving 16 bases between them. CDR1 and CDR2 from the germline V gene are SGHDN and FVKESK. The CDR3 protein is CASSQDLRIGRQETQYF. CDR3 DNA sequence: TGTGCCAGCAGCCAAGATCTGCGAATCGGTAGACAAGAGACCCAGTACTTC.

This rearrangement joins TRBV9 to TRBJ2-3; D is unresolved. The CDR3 is 15 amino acids. CDR1 and CDR2 from the germline V gene are SGDLS and YYNGEE. With 0 bases removed from V and 2 bases from J, the gap between germline ends came to 10 bases. The DNA of the CDR3 is TGTGCCAGCAGCGTAGAGGGCAGCTTCACAGATACGCAGTATTTT. Translation gives CASSVEGSFTDTQYF.

This clonotype showed up many times. This chain joins TRBV20-1 and TRBJ2-7, with D tentatively TRBD1 (6 bases). V shed 3 bases and J shed 4 bases, with 10 bases lying between them. This CDR3 is 12 amino acids long. Germline V gene sequence: CDR1 DFQATT, CDR2 SNEGSKA (reference sequence). The chain's CDR3 is CSASRQVYEQYF. The CDR3 DNA follows: TGCAGTGCTAGTAGACAGGTTTACGAGCAGTACTTC.

This clonotype was observed a few times. The chain recombines TRBV7-9 with TRBJ2-7, with 9 bases matching TRBD1. With 6 bases clipped from V and 10 bases from J, the junction kept 10 bases outside the gene matches. The V gene's germline CDR1 is SEHNR and CDR2 FQNEAQ (reference sequence). The CDR3 extends over 13 amino acids. The DNA of the CDR3 is TGTGCCAGCAGGGCCGGGACAGGGTATCGTCAGTACGTC. This encodes CASRAGTGYRQYV.

The gene calls are TRBV29-1 and TRBJ2-3, with D possibly TRBD1 on 6 matching bases. Trimming removed 0 bases at V and 6 bases at J, with 16 bases between. Per the germline V gene, CDR1 is SQVTM and CDR2 is ANQGSEA. This CDR3 has 15 amino acids. The CDR3 DNA follows: TGCAGCGTTGAAGATAAGGGACACCCAGGGGATACGCAGTATTTT. The encoded protein is CSVEDKGHPGDTQYF.

This clonotype turned up a few times. The chain employs TRBV15 and TRBJ2-5, with 14 bases aligning to TRBD2. Looked up from germline, CDR1 is LNHNV and CDR2 is YYDKDF (reference sequence). The CDR3 loop spans 14 amino acids. V gave up 8 bases and J gave up 3 bases; unmatched junction bases: 2. This CDR3 is CATQGLAGEETQYF. The CDR3 DNA follows: TGTGCCACCCAGGGACTAGCGGGGGAAGAGACCCAGTACTTC.

The chain links TRBV7-9 to TRBJ2-4, with D maybe TRBD1 (6 bases). CDR3 length: 14 amino acids. Trimming cost V 1 base and J 7 bases, with 11 bases left between them. Germline V CDR1 and CDR2: SEHNR, FQNEAQ (reference sequence). The DNA for the CDR3 is TGTGCCAGCAGCTTAGTCCAGGGGACGAACATTCAGTACTTC. Residues: CASSLVQGTNIQYF.

The table lists this clonotype with many counts. The rearrangement links TRBV7-9 to TRBJ1-5, with a possible D match to TRBD1 (5 bases). The CDR3 has 12 residues. Trimming pared 6 bases from V and 4 bases from J, leaving 7 bases between. Per the germline V gene, CDR1 is SEHNR and CDR2 is FQNEAQ (reference sequence). DNA of the CDR3: TGTGCCAGCAGGGACATTAATCAGCCCCAGCATTTT. This codes for CASRDINQPQHF.

This clonotype has ten or more counts. The rearrangement links TRBV19 to TRBJ1-2; D is undetermined. Trimming took off 7 bases at V and 2 bases at J, with 11 bases between the two ends. The CDR3 runs 13 residues. CDR1 LNHDA and CDR2 SQIVND come from the germline V gene (reference sequence). The CDR3 sequence: CASKSWQNYGYTF. The DNA for the CDR3 is TGTGCCAGTAAATCCTGGCAGAACTATGGCTACACCTTC. The full variable domain, in which reference TRBV19 and TRBJ1-2 provide the parts outside the CDR3, is DGGITQSPKYLFRKEGQNVTLSCEQNLNHDAMYWYRQDPGQGLRLIYYSQIVNDFQKGDIAEGYSVSREKKESFPLTVTSAQKNPTAFYLCASKSWQNYGYTFGSGTRLTVV.

This sequence joins TRBV7-9 and TRBJ2-7; D is unresolved. The V gene's germline CDR1 is SEHNR and CDR2 FQNEAQ (reference sequence). V shed 7 bases and J shed 4 bases, with 11 bases lying between them. The CDR3 is made up of 12 amino acids. CDR3 in DNA: TGTGCCAGCACCCGCTGGGATTACGAGCAGTACTTC. Translation gives CASTRWDYEQYF.

This clonotype was detected only a few times. V gene TRBV6-5 combines with J gene TRBJ2-5, with 7 bases lining up with TRBD2. The CDR3 sequence is 12 residues long. Unmatched junction bases numbered 1, after V lost 4 bases and J lost 5 bases. Per the germline V gene, CDR1 is MNHEY and CDR2 is SVGAGI. DNA of the CDR3: TGTGCCAGCAGTTCCGGGGGGGAGACCCAGTACTTC. It translates to CASSSGGETQYF.

This clonotype has just a few counts. The chain joins TRBV5-5 to TRBJ2-7, with 7 bases aligning to TRBD2. Germline lookup yields CDR1 SGHKS and CDR2 YYEKEE (reference sequence). J was trimmed by 2 bases and V by 5 bases; bases with no gene match: 4. This CDR3 comprises 13 residues. The CDR3 loop reads CASSAGTTYEQYF. In DNA form, the CDR3 reads TGTGCCAGCAGTGCCGGGACTACCTACGAGCAGTACTTC.